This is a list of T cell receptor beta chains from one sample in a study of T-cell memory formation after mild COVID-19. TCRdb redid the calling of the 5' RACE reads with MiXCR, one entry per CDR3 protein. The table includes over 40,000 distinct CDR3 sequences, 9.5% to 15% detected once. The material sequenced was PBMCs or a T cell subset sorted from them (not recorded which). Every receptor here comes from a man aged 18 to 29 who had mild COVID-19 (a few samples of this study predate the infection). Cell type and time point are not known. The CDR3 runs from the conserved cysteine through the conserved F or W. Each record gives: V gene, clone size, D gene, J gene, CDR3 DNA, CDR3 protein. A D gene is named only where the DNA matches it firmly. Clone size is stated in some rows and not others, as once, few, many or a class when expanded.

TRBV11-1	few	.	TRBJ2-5	TGTGCCAGCAGCTTAGGACGACAGTACCAAGAGACCCAGTACTTC	CASSLGRQYQETQYF
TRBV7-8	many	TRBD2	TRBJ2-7	TGTGCCAGCAGCTTAACCGGGACTAGCGGGGTCGAGCAGTACTTC	CASSLTGTSGVEQYF
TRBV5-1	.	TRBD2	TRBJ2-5	TGCGCCAGCAGCTCAAAGCGGGGGGGCCGAGAGACCCAGTACTTC	CASSSKRGGRETQYF
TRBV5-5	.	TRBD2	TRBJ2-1	TGTGCCAGCAGCCCGGGGGGGACTAGTTGGAATGAGCAGTTCTTC	CASSPGGTSWNEQFF
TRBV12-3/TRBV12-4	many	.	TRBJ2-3	TGTGCCAGCAGTCCCGGGGTGAGCACAGATACGCAGTATTTT	CASSPGVSTDTQYF
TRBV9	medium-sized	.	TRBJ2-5	TGTGCCAGCAGCGTAACCCCGGGACCTCGGGAGACCCAGTACTTC	CASSVTPGPRETQYF
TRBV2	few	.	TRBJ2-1	TGTGCCAGCAGTGAACCGCTAAATCAGAGGCAGTTCTTC	CASSEPLNQRQFF
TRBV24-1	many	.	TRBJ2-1	TGTGCCACCAGTGCAGGCAATGAGCAGTTCTTC	CATSAGNEQFF
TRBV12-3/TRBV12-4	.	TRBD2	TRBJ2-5	TGTGCCAGCAGTTTAGTTCTAGCGGGGAGCCAGTACTTC	CASSLVLAGSQYF
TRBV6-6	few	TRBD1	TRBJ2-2	TGTGCCAGCAGTTACTCCGGGACAGGGTTGACCGGGGAGCTGTTTTTT	CASSYSGTGLTGELFF
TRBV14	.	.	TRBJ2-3	TGTGCCAGCAGCCAACCGCTTAGCACAGATACGCAGTATTTT	CASSQPLSTDTQYF
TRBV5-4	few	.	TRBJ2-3	TGTGCCAGCCCGGACATTTCCAGCTCCGATACGCAGTATTTT	CASPDISSSDTQYF
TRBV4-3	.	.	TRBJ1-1	TGCGCCAGCAGCCAAGAACATTGGGGTGAAGCTTTCTTT	CASSQEHWGEAFF
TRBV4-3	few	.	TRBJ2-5	TGCGCCAGCAGCCAAGATATGATGGGGACCCAGTACTTC	CASSQDMMGTQYF
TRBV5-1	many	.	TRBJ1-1	TGTGCCAGCAGTTTACAGGGAGGCACTGAAGCTTTCTTT	CASSLQGGTEAFF
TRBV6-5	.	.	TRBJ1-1	TGTGCCAGCAGTTACGGGGTAAGGGCCACTGAAGCTTTCTTT	CASSYGVRATEAFF
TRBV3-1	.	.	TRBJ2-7	TGTGCCAGCAGTTGGACTACCTACGAGCAGTACTTC	CASSWTTYEQYF
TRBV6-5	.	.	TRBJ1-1	TGTGCCAGCAGTGACATATCGAACACTGAAGCTTTCTTT	CASSDISNTEAFF
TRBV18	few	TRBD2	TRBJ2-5	TGTGCCAGCTCACCACCGGGACGCGGGAGAGAGACCCAGTACTTC	CASSPPGRGRETQYF
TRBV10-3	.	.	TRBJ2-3	TGTGCCACCTCTCCGGGTGTAGATACGCAGTATTTT	CATSPGVDTQYF
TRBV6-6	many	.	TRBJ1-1	TGTGCCAGCACAAGACAGGCCTACACTGAAGCTTTCTTT	CASTRQAYTEAFF
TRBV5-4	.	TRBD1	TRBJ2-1	TGTGCCAGCAGCTTCAGACAGGGCAACTACAATGAGCAGTTCTTC	CASSFRQGNYNEQFF
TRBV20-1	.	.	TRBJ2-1	TGCAGTGCTAGAGCCTGGGGCGAGCAGTTCTTC	CSARAWGEQFF
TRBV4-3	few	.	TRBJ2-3	TGCGCCAGCAGCCCTTTTTCGGCAGATACGCAGTATTTT	CASSPFSADTQYF
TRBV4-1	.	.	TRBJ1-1	TGCGCCAGCAGCCAAGACACAGGGCCTGAAGCTTTCTTT	CASSQDTGPEAFF
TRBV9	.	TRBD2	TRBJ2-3	TGTGCCAGCAGCGTAGGGGTAGCGGGGGGTGTAGATACGCAGTATTTT	CASSVGVAGGVDTQYF
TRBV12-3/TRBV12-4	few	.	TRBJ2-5	TGTGCCAGCAGCCTGACTGGGGAGACCCAGTACTTC	CASSLTGETQYF
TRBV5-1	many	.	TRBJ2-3	TGCGCCAGCAGCGCCTGGGGACGGTCTAGCACAGATACGCAGTATTTT	CASSAWGRSSTDTQYF
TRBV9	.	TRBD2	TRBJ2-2	TGTGCCAGCAGCGCTTCTCCTAGCGGGACCTACACCGGGGAGCTGTTTTTT	CASSASPSGTYTGELFF
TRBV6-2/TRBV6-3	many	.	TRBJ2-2	TGTGCCAGCAGTTACCGACTGGAGGGTACGGAGCTGTTTTTT	CASSYRLEGTELFF
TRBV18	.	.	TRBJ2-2	TGTGCCAGCTCACCAGGCATCTCCCGACTGAACACCGGGGAGCTGTTTTTT	CASSPGISRLNTGELFF
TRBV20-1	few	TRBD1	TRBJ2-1	TGCAGTGCTAGGGACCGGACAGGTCCCTACAATGAGCAGTTCTTC	CSARDRTGPYNEQFF
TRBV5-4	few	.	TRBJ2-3	TGTGCCAGCAGCCGGGACACAACTAGCACAGATACGCAGTATTTT	CASSRDTTSTDTQYF
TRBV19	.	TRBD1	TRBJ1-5	TGTGCCAGTAGTATGCCCGGGACAGGGGTGTTGGGCAATCAGCCCCAGCATTTT	CASSMPGTGVLGNQPQHF
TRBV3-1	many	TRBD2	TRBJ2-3	TGTGCCAGCAGCCAAGATCCCGGGGGGGCCCGCAATACGCAGTATTTT	CASSQDPGGARNTQYF
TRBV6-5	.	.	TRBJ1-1	TGTGCCAGCAGCATAACAGGGAGCACTGAAGCTTTCTTT	CASSITGSTEAFF
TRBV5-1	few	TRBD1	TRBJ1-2	TGCGCCAGCAGCCCGGCCCCCGGACAGGGGCAGAGTAACTATGGCTACACCTTC	CASSPAPGQGQSNYGYTF
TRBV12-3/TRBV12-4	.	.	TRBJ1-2	TGTGCCAGCACCTATGACCTTTTGCGGTACTATGGCTACACCTTC	CASTYDLLRYYGYTF
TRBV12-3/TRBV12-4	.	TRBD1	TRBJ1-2	TGTGCCAGCAGCACGACAGGGGGCCTATCGGGCTACACCTTC	CASSTTGGLSGYTF
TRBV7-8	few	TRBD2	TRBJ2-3	TGTGCCAGCTTACAGCGGGGGGGCCGAGATACGCAGTATTTT	CASLQRGGRDTQYF
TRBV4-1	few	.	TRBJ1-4	TGCGCCAGCAGCCAAGCAGGGGAGGAAAAACTGTTTTTT	CASSQAGEEKLFF
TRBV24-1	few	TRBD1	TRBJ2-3	TGTGCCACCAGCATGTCGGGACAGGGACACAGCACAGATACGCAGTATTTT	CATSMSGQGHSTDTQYF
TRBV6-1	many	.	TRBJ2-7	TGTGCCAGCAGGGGACAACTACTCTACGAGCAGTACTTC	CASRGQLLYEQYF
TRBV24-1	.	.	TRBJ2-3	TGTGCCACCAGTGAAACTGCGGGGCGCGCCACAGATACGCAGTATTTT	CATSETAGRATDTQYF